Listed below are T cell receptor beta chains from one sample, sequenced in a study of neurological immune-mediated disorders. TCRdb re-derived calls from the 5' RACE reads in MiXCR, one entry per CDR3 protein. The table lists about 30,000 distinct CDR3 sequences, approximately 6% of them singletons. Specimen: CD4+ T cells from blood. The receptors were gathered from a woman aged 45-65 years in good health. Both conserved end residues are part of each CDR3. The D gene is left open where the match is weak. Some rows mark clone size as missing; the rest say once, few, many or name a class of expanded clone.

>15|TRBJ2-7|NA|many|TRBV28
CASSGGPRGSYEQYF
TGTGCCAGCAGTGGGGGCCCGAGGGGCTCCTACGAGCAGTACTTC
>14|TRBJ2-3|NA|many|TRBV20-1
CSARVPGASDTQYF
TGCAGTGCTAGAGTACCAGGGGCATCGGATACGCAGTATTTT
>13|TRBJ1-6|NA|many|TRBV20-1
CSAHRGGNSPLHF
TGCAGTGCTCACCGCGGGGGGAATTCACCCCTCCACTTT
>13|TRBJ2-3|TRBD2|many|TRBV5-6
CASSPSGADTQYF
TGTGCCAGCAGCCCAAGCGGGGCAGATACGCAGTATTTT
>16|TRBJ2-5|TRBD2|many|TRBV7-2
CASSLGLAGGVETQYF
TGTGCCAGCAGCCTGGGACTAGCGGGAGGTGTAGAGACCCAGTACTTC
>15|TRBJ1-6|NA|many|TRBV11-2
CASSLEPGYNSPLHF
TGTGCCAGCAGCTTAGAGCCAGGATATAATTCACCCCTCCACTTT
>14|TRBJ1-1|TRBD1|many|TRBV7-2
CASSTRQGLTEAFF
TGTGCCAGCAGCACCCGACAGGGGCTCACTGAAGCTTTCTTT
>21|TRBJ2-6|TRBD1|many|TRBV5-1
CASSFGPAGQGTASGANVLTF
TGCGCCAGCAGCTTCGGCCCCGCGGGACAGGGTACGGCGTCTGGGGCCAACGTCCTGACTTTC
>15|TRBJ1-2|TRBD1|many|TRBV12-5
CASGPQLDRDYGYTF
TGTGCTAGTGGTCCTCAACTCGACAGGGACTATGGCTACACCTTC
>14|TRBJ1-5|NA|many|TRBV12-3/TRBV12-4
CASSTRQGNQPQHF
TGTGCCAGCAGCACGCGACAGGGCAATCAGCCCCAGCATTTT
>12|TRBJ2-1|TRBD2|medium-sized|TRBV10-3
CAAGELVNEQFF
TGTGCCGCGGGAGAGCTAGTGAATGAGCAGTTCTTC
>12|TRBJ1-1|NA|many|TRBV29-1
CSVNSVHTEAFF
TGCAGCGTTAACAGTGTGCACACTGAAGCTTTCTTT
>17|TRBJ2-7|TRBD2|many|TRBV7-9
CASSLVGGSSGSYEQYF
TGTGCCAGCAGCTTAGTGGGGGGGTCTAGCGGGAGCTACGAGCAGTACTTC
>15|TRBJ1-1|NA|few|TRBV19
CASSIHTGSATEAFF
TGTGCCAGTAGTATTCATACAGGGTCGGCGACTGAAGCTTTCTTT
>17|TRBJ2-3|TRBD2|many|TRBV20-1
CSARDVTSGSSTDTQYF
TGCAGTGCTAGAGATGTTACTAGCGGGAGTAGCACAGATACGCAGTATTTT
>11|TRBJ2-5|NA|NA|TRBV7-2
CASTLAETQYF
TGTGCCAGCACCCTGGCCGAGACCCAGTACTTC
>16|TRBJ2-2|NA|many|TRBV14
CASSQSGKTVTGELFF
TGTGCCAGCAGCCAATCAGGGAAGACCGTCACCGGGGAGCTGTTTTTT
>16|TRBJ1-3|TRBD1|many|TRBV28
CASRLQGAHSGNTIYF
TGTGCCAGCAGGTTACAGGGGGCCCACTCTGGAAACACCATATATTTT
>13|TRBJ2-1|NA|many|TRBV20-1
CSAAGQFYNEQFF
TGCAGTGCTGCTGGACAGTTCTACAATGAGCAGTTCTTC
>13|TRBJ1-1|NA|many|TRBV7-9
CASSLKDVSGAFF
TGTGCCAGCAGCTTAAAAGATGTCAGTGGAGCTTTCTTT
>15|TRBJ1-5|NA|once|TRBV14
CASSQGGGDAQPQHF
TGTGCCAGCAGCCAAGGTGGGGGGGATGCTCAGCCCCAGCATTTT
>16|TRBJ2-7|NA|many|TRBV20-1
CSARPDLGWDSGEQYF
TGCAGTGCTAGACCAGACCTAGGGTGGGATTCTGGCGAGCAGTACTTC
>13|TRBJ2-7|NA|many|TRBV5-4
CASSLDRSYEQYF
TGTGCCAGCAGCTTGGACAGGAGCTACGAGCAGTACTTC
>13|TRBJ1-2|NA|many|TRBV10-2
CASSESGGWGYTF
TGCGCCAGCAGTGAGTCGGGGGGCTGGGGCTACACCTTC
>16|TRBJ2-1|NA|many|TRBV7-2
CASSLGRGQSYNEQFF
TGTGCCAGCAGCTTAGGGAGGGGACAGAGCTACAATGAGCAGTTCTTC
>15|TRBJ1-3|NA|NA|TRBV15
CATSRDPGAGNTIYF
TGTGCCACCAGCAGAGATCCTGGGGCTGGAAACACCATATATTTT
>15|TRBJ2-2|TRBD2|many|TRBV6-6
CASSFGTRSLGELFF
TGTGCCAGCAGTTTTGGGACTAGAAGTCTCGGGGAGCTGTTTTTT
>13|TRBJ2-4|NA|many|TRBV20-1
CSARWTSQGIQYF
TGCAGTGCTAGGTGGACCTCCCAAGGCATTCAGTACTTC
>15|TRBJ2-7|TRBD2|many|TRBV15
CATSRGGGSAYEQYF
TGTGCCACCAGCAGAGGGGGGGGGTCCGCCTACGAGCAGTACTTC
>14|TRBJ2-3|NA|many|TRBV5-1
CASSLSSLTDTQYF
TGCGCCAGCAGCTTGTCCTCACTTACAGATACGCAGTATTTT
>12|TRBJ2-4|TRBD1|many|TRBV7-9
CATGTGEYIQYF
TGTGCCACCGGGACAGGGGAGTACATTCAGTACTTC
>16|TRBJ1-2|TRBD1|medium-sized|TRBV28
CASIQGGTGGRDGYTF
TGTGCCAGCATACAAGGGGGGACAGGGGGTAGAGATGGCTACACCTTC
>10|TRBJ1-1|NA|few|TRBV20-1
CSVGNTEAFF
TGCAGTGTGGGGAACACTGAAGCTTTCTTT
>14|TRBJ2-7|NA|many|TRBV20-1
CSASRADSNYEQYF
TGCAGTGCTAGTAGGGCAGACTCTAACTACGAGCAGTACTTC
>14|TRBJ1-1|TRBD1|few|TRBV28
CASRSWDRDTEAFF
TGTGCCAGCAGGTCGTGGGACAGGGACACTGAAGCTTTCTTT
>15|TRBJ1-5|TRBD1|many|TRBV3-1
CASSRGQGGGQPQHF
TGTGCCAGCAGCCGAGGGCAAGGGGGCGGGCAGCCCCAGCATTTT
>17|TRBJ2-5|NA|many|TRBV10-3
CAISGPSRGGLGETQYF
TGTGCCATCAGTGGACCTAGCAGGGGGGGCCTTGGAGAGACCCAGTACTTC
>18|TRBJ2-5|TRBD2|many|TRBV28
CASSSLTSGRAGTETQYF
TGTGCCAGCAGTTCCTTGACTAGCGGGAGGGCCGGTACGGAGACCCAGTACTTC
>13|TRBJ2-3|NA|many|TRBV28
CASSLSSTDTQYF
TGTGCCAGCAGTTTGTCTAGCACAGATACGCAGTATTTT
>13|TRBJ2-1|TRBD1|many|TRBV7-9
CASSSSAIHRGFF
TGTGCCAGCAGCTCCTCCGCCATCCACAGGGGGTTCTTC
>17|TRBJ2-1|TRBD2|many|TRBV6-2/TRBV6-3
CASTLRLAGGPGNEQFF
TGTGCCAGCACCCTACGACTAGCGGGAGGGCCGGGAAATGAGCAGTTCTTC
>14|TRBJ1-6|TRBD1|medium-sized|TRBV5-8
CASRFDRGGSPLHF
TGTGCCAGCAGATTCGACAGGGGAGGCTCACCCCTCCACTTT
>13|TRBJ1-4|TRBD1|many|TRBV20-1
CSASSDGTGKLFF
TGCAGTGCTAGCTCTGACGGGACAGGAAAACTGTTTTTT
>15|TRBJ2-2|NA|many|TRBV12-3/TRBV12-4
CAAGGASKNTGELFF
TGTGCCGCCGGCGGGGCCTCAAAGAACACCGGGGAGCTGTTTTTT
>16|TRBJ1-3|TRBD1|many|TRBV7-2
CASSLQGEITGNTIYF
TGTGCCAGCAGCCTCCAGGGGGAAATAACTGGAAACACCATATATTTT
>15|TRBJ2-1|NA|many|TRBV4-3
CASSQADSSYNEQFF
TGCGCCAGCAGCCAAGCTGACAGCTCCTACAATGAGCAGTTCTTC
>15|TRBJ2-2|TRBD1|many|TRBV5-1
CASSFRGRGTGELFF
TGCGCCAGCAGCTTCAGGGGGCGCGGAACCGGGGAGCTGTTTTTT
>14|TRBJ2-1|NA|NA|TRBV24-1
CATSDPGHNNEQFF
TGTGCCACCAGTGACCCGGGACACAACAATGAGCAGTTCTTC
>12|TRBJ2-1|TRBD1|many|TRBV28
CASSSGQGRVFF
TGTGCCAGCAGTTCGGGACAGGGAAGGGTGTTCTTC
>16|TRBJ2-7|NA|many|TRBV20-1
CSARDHYRGSSYEQYF
TGCAGTGCTAGAGATCATTACCGGGGGAGCTCCTACGAGCAGTACTTC
>13|TRBJ1-5|TRBD1|many|TRBV12-3/TRBV12-4
CASDRGVGQPQHF
TGTGCCAGCGACAGGGGCGTGGGTCAGCCCCAGCATTTT
>11|TRBJ1-1|NA|many|TRBV20-1
CSAKRQTEAFF
TGCAGTGCGAAGAGACAGACTGAAGCTTTCTTT
>14|TRBJ1-2|NA|many|TRBV5-1
CASSPLTQNYGYTF
TGCGCCAGCAGCCCCCTGACACAGAACTATGGCTACACCTTC
>16|TRBJ1-1|NA|many|TRBV5-1
CASSSLHSTMNTEAFF
TGCGCCAGCAGCTCGCTTCACAGTACTATGAACACTGAAGCTTTCTTT
>20|TRBJ2-3|TRBD1|many|TRBV12-3/TRBV12-4
CASSLRIGVSGTGHTDTQYF
TGTGCCAGCAGTTTACGCATAGGTGTTTCTGGGACAGGCCACACAGATACGCAGTATTTT
>16|TRBJ1-1|TRBD1|medium-sized|TRBV7-3
CASSLTGAQGRSEAFF
TGTGCCAGCAGCTTGACAGGGGCCCAAGGGCGCTCTGAAGCTTTCTTT
>16|TRBJ2-3|NA|many|TRBV5-6
CASSLFRGPSTDTQYF
TGTGCCAGCAGCTTGTTCCGGGGGCCTAGCACAGATACGCAGTATTTT